The 28 T cell receptor beta chains given below trace back to one sample, sequenced in a study of blood T cell repertoires in COVID-19. Clones were sequenced by immunoSEQ multiplex PCR, and TCRdb holds only the in-frame ones, with some missing. The sample has about 74,000 clones; almost 85% are singletons. Sequenced sample: peripheral blood. The receptors were gathered from a man in his 70s with acute or convalescent COVID-19.

This clone was detected only once. The rearrangement links TRBV19 to TRBJ2-7, with 7 nucleotides matching TRBD1. V was clipped by 5 bases and J by 0 bases; unmatched bases: 7. The germline gives CDR1 LNHDA, CDR2 SQIVND (reference sequence). This CDR3 is built from 15 residues. The CDR3 nucleotides are TGTGCCAGTAGTGCGGACAGGCTGGGCTCCTACGAGCAGTACTTC. It translates to CASSADRLGSYEQYF.

The chain employs TRBV19 and TRBJ2-7; D is ambiguous. The CDR3 loop spans 13 amino acids. Germline CDR1 LNHDA, CDR2 SQIVND (reference sequence). V lost 4 bases and J 2 bases, leaving 9 bases between the germline ends. The CDR3 coding sequence is TGTGCCAGTAGTACCCCACAAGCCTACGAGCAGTACTTC. Its protein product is CASSTPQAYEQYF. Full variable domain (missing parts from reference TRBV19 and TRBJ2-7): DGGITQSPKYLFRKEGQNVTLSCEQNLNHDAMYWYRQDPGQGLRLIYYSQIVNDFQKGDIAEGYSVSREKKESFPLTVTSAQKNPTAFYLCASSTPQAYEQYFGPGTRLTVT.

This clone was detected a few times. V is TRBV18 and J is TRBJ2-7; 12 nucleotides match TRBD1. Germline assignment: CDR1 KGHSH and CDR2 LQKENI. The CDR3 has 15 amino acids. J lost 3 bases, V lost 3 bases, and 3 bases had no gene match. CDR3 nucleotide sequence: TGTGCCAGCTCACCCGGGACAGGGGGCGGCTACGAGCAGTACTTC. Protein sequence: CASSPGTGGGYEQYF.

In its sample, this clone was seen once. The chain carries TRBV2 and TRBJ1-5, with D hard to call. CDR3 length: 14 residues. V lost 1 base and J lost 4, with 8 bases in between. CDR1 and CDR2 from the germline V gene are SNHLY and FYNNEI. DNA for the CDR3: TGTGCCAGCAGTGAAGGAGGGTGGAATCAGCCCCAGCATTTT. Its protein is CASSEGGWNQPQHF.

The rearrangement uses TRBV2 and TRBJ2-2, with D perhaps TRBD1 (6 bases). The germline V gene encodes CDR1 SNHLY and CDR2 FYNNEI. There are 14 residues in the CDR3. The V end lost 6 bases, the J end lost 7 bases, and 15 bases lay between the germline ends. The CDR3 protein is CASSPAGTIGELFF. The CDR3 bases are TGTGCCAGCAGCCCGGCCGGGACAATCGGGGAGCTGTTTTTT.

This sequence joins TRBV6-6 and TRBJ1-2, with 10 bases lining up with TRBD1. This CDR3 region has 12 residues. With 6 bases clipped from V and 7 bases from J, the junction kept 2 bases outside the gene matches. Germline V lookup: CDR1 MNHNY, CDR2 SVGAGI (reference sequence). Here the CDR3 reads CASSRQGAGYTF. DNA for the CDR3: TGTGCCAGCAGCCGACAGGGGGCTGGCTACACCTTC.

The genes are TRBV5-1 and TRBJ1-1; tentatively, D is TRBD1 (5 bases). V lost 2 bases, J lost 0 bases, and 8 bases lay in between. The CDR3 consists of 14 residues. Looked up from germline, CDR1 is SGHRS and CDR2 is YFSETQ. The CDR3 spells CASSFSGMNTEAFF. CDR3 DNA sequence: TGCGCCAGCAGCTTTTCAGGGATGAACACTGAAGCTTTCTTT.

This chain uses TRBV25-1 with TRBJ2-1, with no clear D. This CDR3 comprises 16 residues. Germline V gene data show CDR1 as MGHDK and CDR2 as SYGVNS. The V and J ends lost 5 bases and 10 bases respectively, with 24 bases between them. As DNA, the CDR3 is TGTGCCAGCAGTCCGCGAGGAAGTCCCGGAGATAGGGAGCAGTTCTTC. Translated: CASSPRGSPGDREQFF.

The chain links TRBV10-2 to TRBJ1-5, with a weak D call TRBD1 (6 bases). V lost 5 bases to trimming and J lost 1 base, with 6 bases between them. CDR3 length: 13 amino acids. Germline V gene data show CDR1 as WSHSY and CDR2 as SAAADI. The CDR3 sequence: CASSTGSNQPQHF. The CDR3 DNA follows: TGCGCCAGCAGTACAGGGAGCAATCAGCCCCAGCATTTT.

This clone was detected only a few times. DNA for the CDR3: TGCAGCGTTGAACCGGGGACAGATGAGCAGTACTTC. Amino acids: CSVEPGTDEQYF. The chain recombines TRBV29-1 with TRBJ2-7; 7 positions agree with TRBD1. The CDR3 spans 12 residues. J lost 7 bases, V lost 2 bases, and 5 bases had no gene match. The germline V gene has CDR1 SQVTM and CDR2 ANQGSEA.

This sequence joins TRBV2 and TRBJ1-1; TRBD1 agrees at 7 bases. The CDR3 is 15 residues long. V was clipped by 7 bases and J by 0 bases; unmatched bases: 8. Per the germline V gene, CDR1 is SNHLY and CDR2 is FYNNEI. The CDR3 nucleotides are TGTGCCAGCATCAAAGGAGGGACAGTGAACACTGAAGCTTTCTTT. Amino acids: CASIKGGTVNTEAFF.

This clone was found once. J is TRBJ2-6 and V is TRBV7-3; no clear D gene. From germline, CDR1 is SGHTA and CDR2 FQGTGA. The V end was cut by 2 bases, the J end by 2 bases, with 7 bases between. CDR3 length equals 15 residues. CDR3 bases: TGTGCCAGCAGCTTAGTATCTACTGGGGCCAACGTCCTGACTTTC. It is translated as CASSLVSTGANVLTF. The full variable domain, rest sourced from reference TRBV7-3 and TRBJ2-6, is GAGVSQTPSNKVTEKGKYVELRCDPISGHTALYWYRQSLGQGPEFLIYFQGTGAADDSGLPNDRFFAVRPEGSVSTLKIQRTERGDSAVYLCASSLVSTGANVLTFGAGSRLTVL.

This clone was seen once. The rearrangement joins TRBV19 to TRBJ2-2; D ambiguous. Germline values: CDR1 LNHDA, CDR2 SQIVND (reference sequence). The V end lost 4 bases, the J end lost 6 bases, and 12 bases lay between the germline ends. The CDR3 has 14 residues. This chain's CDR3 is CASSRGLDSGELFF. The CDR3 region has the DNA TGTGCCAGTAGTAGAGGCCTCGATTCCGGGGAGCTGTTTTTT.

The rearrangement links TRBV3-1 (or the pseudogene TRBV3-2) to TRBJ2-1; D is possibly TRBD2 (7 bases). The ends were cut back, 2 bases at V and 2 bases at J, with 13 bases in the middle. Germline assignment: CDR1 LGHDT and CDR2 YNNKEL (reference sequence). The CDR3 runs to 16 residues. This chain's CDR3 is CASSQRGGGTYNEQFF. The CDR3 nucleotides are TGTGCCAGCAGCCAACGTGGGGGGGGCACCTACAATGAGCAGTTCTTC.

The chain couples TRBV7-9 to TRBJ1-2; D not resolved. Germline assignment: CDR1 SEHNR and CDR2 FQNEAQ (reference sequence). Trimming took 3 bases from V and 4 from J, leaving 12 bases between them. The CDR3 is 14 amino acids. This CDR3 is CASSFREILYGYTF. The CDR3 DNA reads as TGTGCCAGCAGCTTCCGGGAGATCCTCTATGGCTACACCTTC.

This sequence joins TRBV3-1 (or the pseudogene TRBV3-2) and TRBJ1-1, with 9 bases that match TRBD1. With V trimmed by 1 base and J by 4 bases, 1 base remained unmatched. From germline, CDR1 is LGHDT and CDR2 YNNKEL (reference sequence). The CDR3 is made up of 14 amino acids. In DNA, the CDR3 is TGTGCCAGCAGCCAAGGGACAGGGGTCACTGAAGCTTTCTTT. This codes for CASSQGTGVTEAFF.

The gene calls are TRBV5-1 and TRBJ2-1, with 14 positions matching TRBD2. Trimming removed 3 bases from V and 5 bases from J; junction bases left unmatched: 4. This CDR3 contains 16 residues. The germline gives CDR1 SGHRS, CDR2 YFSETQ. CDR3 residues: CASSWGTSGSHNEQFF. Written as DNA, the CDR3 is TGCGCCAGCAGCTGGGGGACTAGCGGGAGCCACAATGAGCAGTTCTTC.

CDR3 sequence: CASSSGQGSSNEQFF. The CDR3 DNA sequence: TGTGCCAGCTCATCTGGACAGGGGTCTTCCAATGAGCAGTTCTTC. The chain couples TRBV18 to TRBJ2-1, with 9 bases that match TRBD1. Germline V gene sequence: CDR1 KGHSH, CDR2 LQKENI. V trimming: 5 bases; J trimming: 6 bases; junction bases outside the gene matches: 8. This CDR3 is built from 15 residues.

The genes are TRBV12-1 and TRBJ2-1; no DNA check was done on the table's D call, TRBD2. TRBV12-1 is a pseudogene. This CDR3 has 19 amino acids. In nucleotides, the CDR3 is TGTGCCAGCAGCTCACGAAATGCCACTAGCGGGGGCTCCTACAATGAGCAGTTCTTC. Translation gives CASSSRNATSGGSYNEQFF.

This chain connects TRBV7-3 to TRBJ2-3; D gene ambiguous. CDR1 SGHTA and CDR2 FQGTGA come from the germline V gene. V was clipped by 2 bases and J by 1 base, with 4 bases between them. The CDR3 runs to 13 residues. The CDR3 protein is CASSLPGTDTQYF. CDR3 DNA sequence: TGTGCCAGCAGCTTACCTGGCACAGATACGCAGTATTTT.

The rearrangement joins TRBV6-2 or TRBV6-3 to TRBJ1-5; 8 nucleotides agree with TRBD1. Germline loops: CDR1 MNHEY, CDR2 SVGEGT. With 6 bases clipped from V and 2 bases from J, the junction kept 6 bases outside the gene matches. CDR3 length equals 15 residues. In DNA form, the CDR3 reads TGTGCCAGCAGCCAAGACAGGGGAGGCAATCAGCCCCAGCATTTT. Protein product: CASSQDRGGNQPQHF.

V and J are TRBV6-5 and TRBJ1-6; 9 positions agree with TRBD1. CDR1 and CDR2 (germline): MNHEY, SVGAGI. Unmatched junction bases numbered 3, after V lost 2 bases and J lost 7 bases. The CDR3 consists of 15 residues. The DNA for the CDR3 is TGTGCCAGCAGTTACGGACAGGGGCAGAATTCACCCCTCCACTTT. It specifies CASSYGQGQNSPLHF.

The rearrangement uses TRBV5-8 and TRBJ1-5, with D unclear. Looked up from germline, CDR1 is SGHTS and CDR2 is YDEGEE. The CDR3 is 17 residues long. The V and J ends lost 4 bases and 0 bases respectively, with 17 bases between them. The CDR3: CASSPAPGSFSNQPQHF. CDR3 DNA: TGTGCCAGCAGCCCGGCCCCCGGGTCTTTTAGCAATCAGCCCCAGCATTTT.

This clone was recorded a few times. The CDR3 protein is CASSPRWGLAADTQYF. CDR3 DNA: TGTGCCAGCAGCCCCCGATGGGGGCTAGCCGCAGATACGCAGTATTTT. The V call is TRBV7-9, the J call TRBJ2-3; maybe TRBD1 (6 bases). This CDR3 has 16 amino acids. Germline-derived CDR1 and CDR2 are SEHNR and FQNEAQ (reference sequence). V gave up 5 bases and J gave up 4 bases, with 19 bases separating them.

CDR3 bases: TGTGCCAGCAGCGTAGCGGGTCTAGAGCAGTTCTTC. As protein: CASSVAGLEQFF. The gene calls are TRBV9 and TRBJ2-1; D not resolved. The CDR3 is 12 residues long. Trimming took 0 bases from V and 10 from J, leaving 8 bases between them. Germline assignment: CDR1 SGDLS and CDR2 YYNGEE.

The chain joins TRBV21-1 to TRBJ2-2; the table's D gene call, TRBD1, was not cross checked with the DNA. TRBV21-1 is listed as a pseudogene. CDR3 length: 15 amino acids. CDR3 in amino acids: CASSKTTQGVGELFF. The DNA of the CDR3 is TGTGCCAGCAGCAAAACCACCCAGGGGGTTGGGGAGCTGTTTTTT.

V and J are TRBV5-8 and TRBJ2-5; 13 bases fit TRBD2. With 5 bases clipped from V and 5 bases from J, the junction kept 3 bases outside the gene matches. This CDR3 contains 14 residues. CDR1 and CDR2 (germline): SGHTS, YDEGEE. CDR3 coding DNA: TGTGCCAGCAGGCAACTAGCGGGAGGGGAGACCCAGTACTTC. Amino acid sequence: CASRQLAGGETQYF.

The DNA of the CDR3 is TGTGCCAGCAGCGTAGTAGCAGGGATACTCCACTTT. Translating gives CASSVVAGILHF. This sequence joins TRBV9 and TRBJ1-6, with D tentatively TRBD1 (5 bases). CDR3 length equals 12 residues. V lost 0 bases and J 16 bases, leaving 11 bases between the germline ends. Germline loops: CDR1 SGDLS, CDR2 YYNGEE.